Presented here are 10 T cell receptor beta chains from one specimen sequenced in a study of T cells after yellow fever vaccination. TCRdb used MiXCR to reprocess the 5' RACE reads, holding one entry per CDR3 protein. The data contain 450,000 to 650,000 distinct CDR3 sequences, 13% of them seen just once; the ten biggest clones take up over 11%. The sequencing used PBMCs, collected on the day of the yellow fever booster vaccination. These receptors all come from a man under 40 who received the YFV17D yellow fever vaccine.

A few counts support this clonotype. The chain uses TRBV20-1 and TRBJ1-6; D uncertain. CDR1 is DFQATT and CDR2 is SNEGSKA in the germline V gene (reference sequence). This CDR3 contains 13 residues. The ends were cut back, 3 bases at V and 3 bases at J, with 6 bases in the middle. CDR3 sequence (DNA): TGCAGTGCTAGGACCGTCTATAATTCACCCCTCCACTTT. Translated, it gives CSARTVYNSPLHF.

This clonotype appeared a few times. The chain recombines TRBV19 with TRBJ1-1; no reliable D call. The V end was cut by 5 bases, the J end by 8 bases, with 18 bases between. Germline values: CDR1 LNHDA, CDR2 SQIVND (reference sequence). The CDR3 is 14 amino acids. The CDR3 DNA reads TGTGCCAGTAGTGGAAGACACGTAGTGGTAGAAGCTTTCTTT. This translates into CASSGRHVVVEAFF.

This clonotype was counted once. The chain combines TRBV5-4 with TRBJ2-7; D uncertain. V was pared by 5 bases and J by 2 bases, with 11 bases between. The length of the CDR3 is 13 residues. The germline V gene has CDR1 SGHNT and CDR2 YYREEE (reference sequence). CDR3 bases: TGTGCCAGCAGTTACGGGTCACCCTACGAGCAGTACTTC. This translates into CASSYGSPYEQYF. Based on the CDR3 plus reference TRBV5-4 and TRBJ2-7, the full variable domain is ETGVTQSPTHLIKTRGQQVTLRCSSQSGHNTVSWYQQALGQGPQFIFQYYREEENGRGNFPPRFSGLQFPNYSSELNVNALELDDSALYLCASSYGSPYEQYFGPGTRLTVT.

This clonotype was counted a few times. This chain links TRBV5-1 with TRBJ2-2; D possibly corresponds to TRBD2 (6 bases). Germline assignment: CDR1 SGHRS and CDR2 YFSETQ. There are 14 residues in the CDR3. V was cut by 8 bases and J by 3 bases, with 14 bases left in between. The CDR3 reads CASKSGPYTGELFF. The CDR3, as DNA: TGCGCCAGTAAAAGCGGGCCCTACACCGGGGAGCTGTTTTTT.

This clonotype was seen only a few times. The chain joins TRBV21-1 to TRBJ1-6. TRBV21-1 is a known pseudogene. The length of the CDR3 is 15 residues. This CDR3 reads CASSKVETANSPLHF. DNA of the CDR3: TGTGCCAGCAGCAAAGTGGAGACCGCAAATTCACCCCTCCACTTT.

The chain joins TRBV20-1 to TRBJ1-5; weak D call: TRBD1 (5 bases). Germline CDR1 DFQATT, CDR2 SNEGSKA (reference sequence). The V end was cut by 3 bases, the J end by 6 bases, with 12 bases between. There are 13 residues in the CDR3. DNA for the CDR3: TGCAGTGCTAGGGTGGGGCCAAGTCAGCCCCAGCATTTT. This encodes CSARVGPSQPQHF.

To note about this clonotype: At one end the junction does not follow the germline gene, possibly because of a read error. The chain uses TRBV12-3 or TRBV12-4 and TRBJ2-2; TRBD2 aligns across 13 bases. The CDR3 runs 18 residues. Here the CDR3 reads CARSSRRLAGGLTGELFF. CDR3 nucleotide sequence: TGTGCCCGCAGTTCCCGCAGACTAGCGGGAGGCCTCACCGGGGAGCTGTTTTTT.

The sample holds many counts of this clonotype. The chain uses TRBV7-3 and TRBJ2-3; 10 nucleotides agree with TRBD2. Germline CDR1 is SGHTA and CDR2 is FQGTGA. V dropped 4 bases and J dropped 4; count of bases not matched to a gene: 14. The CDR3 is 18 amino acids. The CDR3 protein is CASSSGLAGVNIADTQYF. CDR3 bases: TGTGCCAGCAGCTCGGGTCTAGCGGGAGTTAATATCGCAGATACGCAGTATTTT.

This clonotype was recorded a few times. The chain links TRBV27 to TRBJ2-2; 10 bases agree with TRBD1. Germline CDR1 MNHEY, CDR2 SMNVEV (reference sequence). The CDR3 covers 18 residues. The V gene end was trimmed by 5 bases and the J gene end by 4 bases; junction bases not matched to a gene: 13. The CDR3 here is CASSKIPQTGGGTGELFF. DNA of the CDR3: TGTGCCAGCAGTAAAATCCCCCAGACAGGGGGCGGCACCGGGGAGCTGTTTTTT.

The chain combines TRBV10-3 with TRBJ1-1; D gene unclear. The CDR3 runs to 11 residues. V dropped 2 bases and J dropped 7 bases, with 5 bases sitting between them. Germline values: CDR1 ENHRY, CDR2 SYGVKD. For the CDR3, the DNA is TGTGCCATCAGTGAGCTTGGTGAAGCTTTCTTT. It encodes CAISELGEAFF.